What follows is one TCR beta chain and its context. Enrolment of Seattle patients took place during active infection, and they were followed longitudinally. In the study's own analysis: Amplified reference gene primers provided the basis for estimating nucleated cell counts. Clones were read by immunoSEQ multiplex PCR, and TCRdb kept only the in-frame ones, dropping some. The D gene and trimming were derived from the DNA, and the V and J assignments and clone size from that table. Among about 170,000 clones, 84% were seen once, and the ten largest hold around 2.9%. This entry comes from a study of blood T cell repertoires in COVID-19. There are 12 residues in the CDR3. Germline V gene sequence: CDR1 SGHDT, CDR2 YYEEEE. Trimming removed 8 bases from V and 4 bases from J, with 12 bases in between.

The TCR sequence derives from a woman aged 80 or older with COVID-19, enrolled during active disease. Sequences were obtained from peripheral blood. This chain links TRBV5-6 with TRBJ1-2; no clear D. Written as DNA, the CDR3 is TGTGCCAGTTCAGGTATGACCTATGGCTACACCTTC. Its translation is CASSGMTYGYTF.